This TCR beta chain emerged from a study of blood T cell repertoires in COVID-19. Study summary: Acute-phase and convalescent COVID-19 samples originated in the United States, Italy and Spain. The analysed material was cDNA or gDNA that came from T cells, B-cell-depleted T cells, or PBMCs.

Original processing notes: Using reference gene primer amplification, nucleated cell counts were estimated. Here immunoSEQ multiplex PCR was the method, and the copy in TCRdb shows in-frame clones only, minus some. V and J calls plus clone size are reproduced from that table; the DNA served to infer D and trimming. The table has fewer than 200,000 clones, around nine tenths seen once. This CDR3 region has 15 residues. Trimming took 3 bases from V and 1 from J, leaving 10 bases between them. Looked up from germline, CDR1 is SEHNR and CDR2 is FQNEAQ (reference sequence). This chain joins TRBV7-9 and TRBJ1-5; the D gene is possibly TRBD1 (6 bases). The source is a man between 40 and 49 years old with active or convalescent COVID-19. The source material was peripheral blood. The CDR3 region is CASSLGTQSNQPQHF. As DNA, the CDR3 is TGTGCCAGCAGCTTGGGGACACAAAGCAATCAGCCCCAGCATTTT.